A single sample is the source of the 28 T cell receptor beta chains below, sequenced in a study of tumor and adjacent non-tumor tissue in lung cancer. TCRbeta libraries were built with three rounds of nested PCR, modified from ARM-PCR. TCRdb reprocessed the multiplex PCR reads with MiXCR, giving one entry per CDR3 protein. This sample has about 80,000 distinct CDR3 sequences; roughly 80% occur once, and the top ten carry 40% to 65%. This sample's RNA came from whole unsorted tissue. This non-tumor lung sample came from over 3 cm beyond the tumor edge. The specimen was distant non-tumor lung tissue. The receptor set was obtained from a man in his sixties with non-small cell lung cancer.

This chain connects TRBV20-1 to TRBJ1-2, with D tentatively TRBD1 (5 bases). Looked up from germline, CDR1 is DFQATT and CDR2 is SNEGSKA (reference sequence). V was pared by 4 bases and J by 1 base, with 16 bases between. CDR3 length equals 15 residues. In DNA, the CDR3 is TGCAGTGCTATTGGCTCGACAGCCTTTAACTATGGCTACACCTTC. Encoded protein: CSAIGSTAFNYGYTF.

The J gene is TRBJ1-1, the V gene TRBV11-2, with D possibly TRBD1 on 6 matching bases. The CDR3 is made up of 13 amino acids. Trimming left V 7 bases short and J 5 bases short, with 14 bases between. CDR1 and CDR2 from the germline V gene are SGHAT and FQNNGV. The CDR3 reads CASIFDQGTEAFF. For the CDR3, the DNA is TGTGCCAGCATATTTGATCAGGGGACTGAAGCTTTCTTT.

The chain joins TRBV29-1 to TRBJ1-5; 8 bases map to TRBD1. The CDR3 contains 14 residues. Germline CDR1 is SQVTM and CDR2 is ANQGSEA. Trimming cost V 6 bases and J 3 bases; bases outside gene matches: 7. The CDR3 nucleotides read TGCAGCGTAGCTGACAGGGGAATCAATCAGCCCCAGCATTTT. It is translated as CSVADRGINQPQHF.

Comment on this clonotype: This is likely a read error, given that the CDR3 carries no conserved phenylalanine or tryptophan at its end. The chain is built from TRBV20-1 and TRBJ1-1, with D possibly TRBD1 on 5 matching bases. This CDR3 is built from 14 residues. The germline CDR1 and CDR2 sequences are DFQATT and SNEGSKA (reference sequence). The CDR3 loop reads CSATLGVLKTEAFL. The DNA for the CDR3 is TGCAGTGCTACCCTAGGGGTGTTGAAGACTGAAGCTTTCTTA.

The chain carries TRBV11-2 and TRBJ1-1; D may be TRBD1 (6 bases). Looked up from germline, CDR1 is SGHAT and CDR2 is FQNNGV. V shed 7 bases and J shed 7 bases, with 19 bases lying between them. The CDR3 covers 14 residues. The CDR3 is CASNFPQGQHEAFF. The CDR3 DNA reads as TGTGCCAGCAATTTCCCCCAGGGACAACATGAAGCTTTCTTT.

On this clonotype itself: No conserved phenylalanine or tryptophan is present at the end of the CDR3, so a read error is the likely explanation. The V gene is TRBV15, the J gene TRBJ1-2; the match to TRBD1 covers 7 bases. The CDR3 covers 13 residues. The germline V gene has CDR1 LNHNV and CDR2 YYDKDF (reference sequence). V shed 3 bases, J shed 8 bases, and the junction held 6 bases outside the gene matches. CDR3 region: CATSRYRGGGYTL. DNA for the CDR3: TGTGCCACCAGCAGGTACAGGGGTGGCGGCTACACCTTA.

As to this clonotype: Relative to the germline gene, one junction end is altered; a read error may explain this. The genes are TRBV4-2 and TRBJ1-1; D ambiguous. Germline V gene lookup returns CDR1 LGHNA and CDR2 YNFKEQ. The CDR3 spans 15 residues. The CDR3 sequence is CASSQEVGRRLLAFF. The DNA of the CDR3 is TGTGCCAGCAGTCAAGAGGTCGGGCGGAGACTGTTGGCTTTCTTT.

Comments on this clonotype: One end of the junction fails to match germline, which may point to a read error. The chain combines TRBV5-1 with TRBJ2-1; D possibly matches TRBD1 or TRBD2 (5 bases each). Germline-derived CDR1 and CDR2 are SGHRS and YFSETQ. The CDR3 is 15 amino acids. The CDR3 spells CANSLREQGYNEQFF. DNA for the CDR3: TGCGCCAACAGCTTGAGGGAGCAGGGATACAATGAGCAGTTCTTC. Combining the CDR3 with reference TRBV5-1 and TRBJ2-1 gives the whole variable domain KAGVTQTPRYLIKTRGQQVTLSCSPISGHRSVSWYQQTPGQGLQFLFEYFSETQRNKGNFPGRFSGRQFSNSRSEMNVSTLELGDSALYLCANSLREQGYNEQFFGPGTRLTVL.

V is TRBV11-3 and J is TRBJ1-1; D is unclear. Trimming took off 10 bases at V and 1 base at J, with 28 bases between the two ends. This CDR3 region has 18 residues. The germline V gene encodes CDR1 SGHNT and CDR2 YENEEA. CDR3 protein: CANSLTPNLYGRNTEAFF. In nucleotides, the CDR3 is TGTGCCAACAGTTTAACGCCTAATCTGTATGGTCGGAACACTGAAGCTTTCTTT.

The rearrangement uses TRBV20-1 and TRBJ2-7, with no clear D. Germline V gene lookup returns CDR1 DFQATT and CDR2 SNEGSKA (reference sequence). The CDR3 totals 16 residues. Trimming took 0 bases from V and 0 from J, leaving 15 bases between them. CDR3 DNA sequence: TGCAGTGCTAGAGATGATCGATGGGGTGCCTCCTACGAGCAGTACTTC. Amino acid sequence: CSARDDRWGASYEQYF.

V and J are TRBV24-1 and TRBJ1-2; 7 bases agree with TRBD1. The CDR3 length is 15 residues. Germline-derived CDR1 and CDR2 are KGHDR and SFDVKD. V lost 12 bases and J lost 5; bases outside the gene matches: 17. For the CDR3, the DNA is TGTGCCGCCAATGACTCGACAGGGCCGAGGTATGGCTACACCTTC. Protein: CAANDSTGPRYGYTF.

This clonotype was observed a single time. The chain combines TRBV5-5 with TRBJ2-3, with TRBD2 identical over 11 bases. CDR3 size: 15 residues. From germline, CDR1 is SGHKS and CDR2 YYEKEE (reference sequence). V was pared by 8 bases and J by 7 bases, with 12 bases of the junction left unmatched. The DNA of the CDR3 is TGTGCCAGTAGCCCCGGGACTAGCGGCATAAATACGCAGTATTTT. It is translated as CASSPGTSGINTQYF.

This sequence joins TRBV20-1 and TRBJ2-5, with D maybe TRBD2 (5 bases). CDR1 is DFQATT and CDR2 is SNEGSKA in the germline V gene (reference sequence). This CDR3 region has 16 residues. Trimming stripped 2 bases from V and 2 bases from J, with 18 bases between. The CDR3 coding sequence is TGCAGTGCTAGATCCTTCTCGGAGGTCCTACAAGAGACCCAGTACTTC. Protein sequence: CSARSFSEVLQETQYF.

This clonotype was seen a few times. A much larger clone lies a single base off, so this may be a read error. This rearrangement joins TRBV5-4 to TRBJ2-6; a weak D match, TRBD1 (5 bases). Germline values: CDR1 SGHNT, CDR2 YYREEE (reference sequence). CDR3 length: 14 amino acids. The CDR3 loop is CASSPTSGANVLIF. The CDR3 nucleotides read TGTGCCAGCAGCCCCACCTCTGGGGCCAACGTCCTGATTTTC. The variable domain in full, with the rest retrieved from reference TRBV5-4 and TRBJ2-6, is ETGVTQSPTHLIKTRGQQVTLRCSSQSGHNTVSWYQQALGQGPQFIFQYYREEENGRGNFPPRFSGLQFPNYSSELNVNALELDDSALYLCASSPTSGANVLIFGAGSRLTVL.

A note on this clonotype: A read error may produce the germline difference seen at one junction end. The chain carries TRBV20-1 and TRBJ2-1; D is uncertain. The germline CDR1 and CDR2 sequences are DFQATT and SNEGSKA (reference sequence). There are 12 residues in the CDR3. The CDR3 bases are TGCAATGCTCGCGCTAGACGGGCTGACCAGTTCTTC. Translation gives CNARARRADQFF.

Comment on this clonotype: Its ends do not fully match the called genes, so a read error is possible. The chain couples TRBV4-3 to TRBJ1-1; D gene uncertain. The CDR3 extends over 13 amino acids. The germline V gene encodes CDR1 LGHNA and CDR2 YSLEER. The CDR3 here is CTSSQETLTEVFF. The CDR3 DNA is TGCACCAGCAGCCAAGAGACCCTCACTGAAGTTTTCTTT.

Points on this clonotype: A read error may account for a junction end that differs from germline. The chain has TRBV28 and TRBJ1-2; a possible D gene is TRBD1 (6 bases). The length of the CDR3 is 20 residues. Germline V CDR1 and CDR2: MDHEN, SYDVKM. DNA of the CDR3: TGTGCCGGCAGTTCCCCGGGGGCGGGGGGCTCTATCTGGGAAGACTATGGCTACACCTTC. The encoded protein is CAGSSPGAGGSIWEDYGYTF.

About this clonotype itself: One junction end disagrees with the germline gene, perhaps due to a read error. The chain combines TRBV6-5 with TRBJ2-6; 10 nucleotides agree with TRBD2. CDR3 size: 17 residues. Germline lookup yields CDR1 MNHEY and CDR2 SVGAGI. Here the CDR3 reads CTSSLAGANSRANVLTF. The CDR3 DNA sequence: TGTACCAGCAGCCTAGCGGGAGCCAACTCTAGGGCCAACGTCCTGACTTTC.

In its sample, this clonotype was seen a few times. This could be a read error, since a much larger clone is one nucleotide away. The chain employs TRBV29-1 and TRBJ1-2, with D unresolved. Germline CDR1 reads SQVTM; CDR2 reads ANQGSEA. V was cut by 3 bases and J by 4 bases, with 21 bases left in between. This CDR3 is built from 16 residues. The CDR3 nucleotides are TGCAGCGTTGACGGGTTTGCTTTGAGGGAAGGCTATGGCTACACCTTC. Amino acids: CSVDGFALREGYGYTF.

Regarding this clonotype: An end of the junction differs from the germline gene, which may be a read error. This chain links TRBV18 with TRBJ1-1, with TRBD1 as a possible D gene (5 bases). This CDR3 region has 16 residues. The germline V gene encodes CDR1 KGHSH and CDR2 LQKENI. This chain's CDR3 is CASSPVAGRFDTEAFF. Here the CDR3 DNA reads TGTGCCAGTTCACCAGTGGCAGGGAGGTTTGACACTGAAGCTTTCTTT.

The V gene is TRBV5-6, the J gene TRBJ1-2, with D unresolved. The length of the CDR3 is 13 residues. V was trimmed by 6 bases and J by 6 bases, leaving 15 bases between them. Germline CDR1 SGHDT, CDR2 YYEEEE. The CDR3 reads CASITTMVDGYTF. CDR3 coding DNA: TGTGCCAGCATCACCACAATGGTTGATGGCTACACCTTC.

A word on this clonotype: With a much larger clone just one base away, this may be a read error. The V gene is TRBV20-1, the J gene TRBJ2-1; no clear D gene. Per the germline V gene, CDR1 is DFQATT and CDR2 is SNEGSKA (reference sequence). This CDR3 has 12 amino acids. The CDR3 sequence: CSVRVTKNEQFF. CDR3 DNA: TGCAGTGTTAGAGTCACTAAAAATGAGCAGTTCTTC.

At least ten counts were recorded for this clonotype. The chain links TRBV6-1 to TRBJ2-7; a weak D match, TRBD2 (7 bases). Germline V gives CDR1 MNHNS, CDR2 SASEGT. The CDR3 sequence is 14 residues long. The V end lost 6 bases, the J end lost 5 bases, and 17 bases lay between the germline ends. This chain's CDR3 is CASSAAGAWDEQYF. CDR3 coding DNA: TGTGCCAGCAGCGCCGCGGGGGCTTGGGACGAGCAGTACTTC.

On this clonotype: A read error may account for a junction end that differs from germline. This chain connects TRBV6-6 to TRBJ1-1; 10 nucleotides match TRBD1. The CDR3 spans 14 residues. Germline lookup yields CDR1 MNHNY and CDR2 SVGAGI (reference sequence). This CDR3 is CASSVTGGATEALF. The CDR3 bases are TGTGCCAGTAGTGTGACAGGGGGCGCGACTGAAGCTTTATTT.

Concerning this clonotype itself: Given a much more abundant clone one base away, this may be a read error. The gene calls are TRBV5-6 and TRBJ2-1; the D gene is possibly TRBD1 (6 bases). The CDR3 consists of 14 residues. The germline gives CDR1 SGHDT, CDR2 YYEEEE. CDR3 region: CASTLAGTSNEQFF. The CDR3 nucleotides read TGTGCCAGCACCTTGGCCGGGACATCGAATGAGCAGTTCTTC.

The chain joins TRBV11-2 to TRBJ1-4; D might be TRBD1 (6 bases). The V end lost 8 bases, the J end lost 5 bases, and 15 bases lay between the germline ends. Germline values: CDR1 SGHAT, CDR2 FQNNGV. The CDR3 runs to 14 residues. The CDR3 DNA follows: TGTGCCAGCGGCCCTGGACAGTCAAATGAAAAACTGTTTTTT. As protein: CASGPGQSNEKLFF.

This clonotype was detected only once. A read error is likely, as this CDR3 ends without the conserved phenylalanine or tryptophan. The J gene is TRBJ2-6, the V gene TRBV11-2, with 7 bases matching TRBD1. The CDR3 runs 19 residues. The germline gives CDR1 SGHAT, CDR2 FQNNGV. The CDR3 here is CASSLVPKDRPSGANVLTL. Written as DNA, the CDR3 is TGTGCCAGCAGCTTAGTTCCAAAGGACAGGCCCTCTGGGGCCAATGTCCTGACTCTG.

The V gene is TRBV6-5, the J gene TRBJ2-1; D possibly corresponds to TRBD2 (5 bases). Germline V gene lookup returns CDR1 MNHEY and CDR2 SVGAGI. CDR3 length equals 17 residues. V lost 2 bases, J lost 4 bases, and 18 bases lay in between. Here the CDR3 DNA reads TGTGCCAGCAGTTACGGGAGTTCGGGCTCTAATTACAATGAGCAGTTCTTC. This sequence encodes CASSYGSSGSNYNEQFF.